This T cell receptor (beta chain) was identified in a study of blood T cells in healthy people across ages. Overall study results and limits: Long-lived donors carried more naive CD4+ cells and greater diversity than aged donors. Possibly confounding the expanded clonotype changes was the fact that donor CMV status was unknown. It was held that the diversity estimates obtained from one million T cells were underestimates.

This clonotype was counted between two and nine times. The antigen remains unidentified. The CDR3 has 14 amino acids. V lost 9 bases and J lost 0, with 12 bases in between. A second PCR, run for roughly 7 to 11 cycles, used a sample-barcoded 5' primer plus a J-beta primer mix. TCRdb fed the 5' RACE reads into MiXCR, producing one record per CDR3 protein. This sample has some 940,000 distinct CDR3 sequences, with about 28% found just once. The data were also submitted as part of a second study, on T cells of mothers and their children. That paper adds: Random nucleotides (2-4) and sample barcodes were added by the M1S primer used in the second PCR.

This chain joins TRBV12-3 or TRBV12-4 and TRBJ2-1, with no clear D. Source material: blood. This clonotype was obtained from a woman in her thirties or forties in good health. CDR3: CASALPSSYNEQFF. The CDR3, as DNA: TGTGCCAGTGCGCTCCCGAGCTCCTACAATGAGCAGTTCTTC.